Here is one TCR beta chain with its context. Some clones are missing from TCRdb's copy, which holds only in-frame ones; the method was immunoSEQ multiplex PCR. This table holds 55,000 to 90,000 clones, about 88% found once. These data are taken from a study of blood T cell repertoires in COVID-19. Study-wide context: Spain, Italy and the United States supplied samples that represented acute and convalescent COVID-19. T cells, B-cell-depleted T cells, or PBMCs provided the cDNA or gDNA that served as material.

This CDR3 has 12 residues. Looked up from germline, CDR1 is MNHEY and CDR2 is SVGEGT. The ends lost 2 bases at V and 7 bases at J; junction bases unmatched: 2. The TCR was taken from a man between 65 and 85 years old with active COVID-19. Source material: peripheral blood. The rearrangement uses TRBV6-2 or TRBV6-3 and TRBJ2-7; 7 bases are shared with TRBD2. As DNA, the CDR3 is TGTGCCAGCAGTTACCAGGGAGGGGAGCAGTACTTC. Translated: CASSYQGGEQYF.